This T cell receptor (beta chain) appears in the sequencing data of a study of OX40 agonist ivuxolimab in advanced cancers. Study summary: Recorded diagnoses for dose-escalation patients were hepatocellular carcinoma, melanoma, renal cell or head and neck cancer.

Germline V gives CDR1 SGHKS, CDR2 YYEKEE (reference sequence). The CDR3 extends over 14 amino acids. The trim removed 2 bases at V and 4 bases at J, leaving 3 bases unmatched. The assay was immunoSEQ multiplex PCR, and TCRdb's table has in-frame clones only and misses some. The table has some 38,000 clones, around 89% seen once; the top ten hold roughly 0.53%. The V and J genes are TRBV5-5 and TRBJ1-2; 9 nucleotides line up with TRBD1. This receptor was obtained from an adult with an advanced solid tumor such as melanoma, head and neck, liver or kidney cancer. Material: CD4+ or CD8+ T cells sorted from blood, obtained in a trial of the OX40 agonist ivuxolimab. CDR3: CASSFTGQGYGYTF. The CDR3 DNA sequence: TGTGCCAGCAGCTTTACGGGACAGGGCTATGGCTACACCTTC.